Listed below are T cell receptor beta chains from one sample, sequenced in a study of Ad26.COV2.S vaccination and SARS-CoV-2 variants. Clones were sequenced by immunoSEQ multiplex PCR, and TCRdb holds only the in-frame ones, with some missing. The sample consists of over 400,000 clones, 90% of them appearing once. Sequencing was performed on peripheral blood, taken in a trial of Ad26.COV2.S vaccine versus placebo. These receptor sequences come from a person aged 18 to 59 who received the Ad26.COV2.S COVID-19 vaccine or a placebo. CDR3s include the opening cysteine and the closing phenylalanine or tryptophan. The D gene is left open where the match is weak. Not every row has a clone size; where given, it reads once, few, many or a size class.

cdr3_nt | cdr3_aa | d_call | v_call | clone_size | j_call
TGTGCCAGCAGCGAAAGTTCGCGGACAGGGGCCTGGGAGCAGTACTTC | CASSESSRTGAWEQYF | TRBD1 | TRBV14 | . | TRBJ2-7
TGTGCCAGCAGTTTAATCGGGAATGAGCAGTTCTTC | CASSLIGNEQFF | . | TRBV27 | . | TRBJ2-1
TGTGCCAGCTCACTACCGGGGACTAGGGGGCTAAGGGAGACCCAGTACTTC | CASSLPGTRGLRETQYF | . | TRBV5-4 | . | TRBJ2-5
TGTGCCAGCAGCCGACGGGGGGACTTTCGGGGAACCGGGGAGCTGTTTTTT | CASSRRGDFRGTGELFF | TRBD2 | TRBV11-2 | . | TRBJ2-2
TGTGCCAGCAGAGGACAGGGGGCTTCGTACTACGAGCAGTACTTC | CASRGQGASYYEQYF | TRBD1 | TRBV6-5 | . | TRBJ2-7
TGCGCCAGCAGCTTGGCTCTGGTTTACACAGCGGGAGGGCAAGAGACCCAGTACTTC | CASSLALVYTAGGQETQYF | TRBD2 | TRBV5-1 | . | TRBJ2-5
TGTGCCAGCAGCCAAGGCGTTTACAATGAGCAGTTCTTC | CASSQGVYNEQFF | . | TRBV3-1/TRBV3-2 | once | TRBJ2-1
TGTGCCAGCTCGGGGACATTAGTCCACGAGCAGTACTTC | CASSGTLVHEQYF | . | TRBV28 | few | TRBJ2-7
TGCGCCAGCAGTCTCAGGGTTTCCCCGATTAATGACTATGGCTACACCTTC | CASSLRVSPINDYGYTF | . | TRBV23-1 | . | TRBJ1-2
TGTGCCAGCAGCTTGGTTGGTTCCTACGAGCAGTACTTC | CASSLVGSYEQYF | . | TRBV5-5 | . | TRBJ2-7
TGTGCCAGCAGTTTGACAGGGACGGGGGAAAAACTGTTTTTT | CASSLTGTGEKLFF | TRBD1 | TRBV28 | . | TRBJ1-4
TGCGCCAGCAGCTTGAGGAACTCCTACGAGCAGTACTTC | CASSLRNSYEQYF | . | TRBV5-1 | . | TRBJ2-7
TGTGCCACCAGTGATTGGGGGGACAGCGAAGAGACCCAGTACTTC | CATSDWGDSEETQYF | . | TRBV24-1 | . | TRBJ2-5
TGTGCCACCAGCACCCGGGCCTCTGGGGCCAACGTCCTGACTTTC | CATSTRASGANVLTF | . | TRBV15 | . | TRBJ2-6
TGTGCCAGCCAACCCAACCTAAATCCACCGGGGGAGCAGTTCTTC | CASQPNLNPPGEQFF | . | TRBV13 | once | TRBJ2-1
TGCGCCAGCAGCTTAAGCTTCTCTGGAAACACCATATATTTT | CASSLSFSGNTIYF | . | TRBV5-1 | . | TRBJ1-3
TGTGCCAGCAGCAGGACAGGGAGTGTCACAGATACGCAGTATTTT | CASSRTGSVTDTQYF | TRBD1 | TRBV7-2 | . | TRBJ2-3
TGTGCCAGCAGCGCGACAGGGGGCGAAATGGGGGCTTTCTTT | CASSATGGEMGAFF | TRBD1 | TRBV6-5 | . | TRBJ1-1
TGTGCCAGCAGCCAAGGGGATTACGAGCAGTACTTC | CASSQGDYEQYF | . | TRBV3-1/TRBV3-2 | . | TRBJ2-7
TGTGCCAGCAGTTTAGGGACGATTAATCAGCCCCAGCATTTT | CASSLGTINQPQHF | . | TRBV27 | . | TRBJ1-5
TGTGCCAGCAGGGACAGGGCCTACGAGCAGTACTTC | CASRDRAYEQYF | TRBD1 | TRBV6-5 | . | TRBJ2-7
TGTGCCAGCAGCGTTACAGGGGTTTCGGATGAGCAGTTCTTC | CASSVTGVSDEQFF | TRBD1 | TRBV7-2 | . | TRBJ2-1
TGTGCCAGCAGCTTAATGGAGTCACCCCTCCACTTT | CASSLMESPLHF | . | TRBV5-4 | . | TRBJ1-6
TGCGCCGTCCGGGACAGGGAGGGTTTCTATAATTCACCCCTCCACTTT | CAVRDREGFYNSPLHF | TRBD1 | TRBV10-1 | . | TRBJ1-6
TGTGCCAGCAGCCGCGGACAGGGGGGAAACTACGAGCAGTACTTC | CASSRGQGGNYEQYF | TRBD1 | TRBV2 | few | TRBJ2-7
TGTGCCAGTAGTCCTCGGACAGGGGGCTACGAGCAGTACTTC | CASSPRTGGYEQYF | TRBD1 | TRBV19 | few | TRBJ2-7
TGTGCCAGCAGTTTAGGGCCGTTTAGCGAGCAGTACTTC | CASSLGPFSEQYF | . | TRBV27 | . | TRBJ2-7
TGTGCCATCAGTGAGTCTTCGGGGATAGTAAATCAGCCCCAGCATTTT | CAISESSGIVNQPQHF | . | TRBV10-3 | few | TRBJ1-5
TGTGCCATCAGTGAGGATAGGGTGGCTACGCAGTATTTT | CAISEDRVATQYF | . | TRBV10-3 | . | TRBJ2-3
TGTGCCAGCAGTTTGCGCTGGAACTACGAGCAGTACTTC | CASSLRWNYEQYF | . | TRBV27 | . | TRBJ2-7
TGTGCCACCAGCCAAAGCTCGACAGGGAGGAAAACAGATACGCAGTATTTT | CATSQSSTGRKTDTQYF | . | TRBV24-1 | . | TRBJ2-3